The clone carrying this T cell receptor beta chain was counted at least ten times. This entry comes from a study of T cells in Graves' hyperthyroidism and ophthalmopathy. The V and J ends lost 3 bases and 8 bases, in that order; junction bases with no gene match: 1. Germline V gene sequence: CDR1 LGHDT, CDR2 YNNKEL (reference sequence). CDR3 length equals 12 residues. A NOSPECS grade of at least 4, a Clinical Activity Score of at least 3 and duration under 3 months were recorded in ophthalmopathy patients. Patients showing uncontrolled infection, other autoimmune disease, pregnancy or lactation were ineligible. Researchers amplified the TCR beta CDR3 regions from RNA transcripts. First-round RT-PCR targeting the TCR CDR3 was performed with the HTBI primer set. TCRdb reanalysed the multiplex PCR reads using MiXCR and keeps one entry per CDR3 protein. The sample yields about 300,000 distinct CDR3 sequences, around 19% seen once.

The chain carries TRBV3-1 and TRBJ2-1; 7 bases fit TRBD2. The sample comprised blood. This sequence was found in a man between 50 and 59 years old with Graves' ophthalmopathy. The CDR3 bases are TGTGCCAGCAGCCAGCGGGAGTATGAGCAGTTCTTC. Its protein product is CASSQREYEQFF.